Listed here are 14 T cell receptor beta chains from one sample, sequenced in a study of PD-1 blockade in classical Hodgkin lymphoma. Here immunoSEQ multiplex PCR was the method, and the copy in TCRdb shows in-frame clones only, minus some. The table includes just under 45,000 clones, roughly 70% detected once. Autologous stem cell transplantation was followed by relapse in every patient, and brentuximab vedotin exposure varied. The sample here was peripheral blood mononuclear cells (PBMCs), taken before the second cycle of nivolumab. Source of these receptors: a human donor with classical Hodgkin lymphoma.

This clone was detected only once. The chain carries TRBV7-3 and TRBJ2-2, with TRBD1 as a possible D gene (5 bases). CDR3 length: 13 amino acids. The germline gives CDR1 SGHTA, CDR2 FQGTGA. The V gene lost 4 bases and the J gene lost 6 bases, with 9 bases spanning the gap. The CDR3 nucleotides read TGTGCCAGCAGCTATCAAGGGGCCGGGGAGCTGTTTTTT. This encodes CASSYQGAGELFF.

This clone showed up just a few times. CDR3 amino acids: CASSEGSYEQYF. The CDR3 DNA reads as TGTGCCAGCAGCGAAGGGAGCTACGAGCAGTACTTC. The chain combines TRBV7-2 with TRBJ2-7, with D perhaps TRBD2 (5 bases). V was pared by 5 bases and J by 3 bases, with 8 bases between. From germline, CDR1 is SGHTA and CDR2 FQGNSA. This CDR3 has 12 amino acids.

This clone is medium-sized. This chain joins TRBV7-9 and TRBJ2-7; D is uncertain. The CDR3 extends over 14 amino acids. Germline V gene data show CDR1 as SEHNR and CDR2 as FQNEAQ (reference sequence). The V end lost 5 bases, the J end lost 1 base, and 12 bases lay between the germline ends. The CDR3 DNA follows: TGTGCCAGCAGCCCCTCCGAGCGATCCTACGAGCAGTACTTC. Its translation: CASSPSERSYEQYF.

The V gene is TRBV9, the J gene TRBJ1-1; weak D call: TRBD1 (6 bases). Germline V lookup: CDR1 SGDLS, CDR2 YYNGEE. The CDR3 spans 16 residues. Trimming removed 1 base from V and 4 bases from J, with 17 bases in between. The CDR3, as DNA: TGTGCCAGCAGCGTATTGCAGGGGAAGGGTTTCACTGAAGCTTTCTTT. This gives the protein CASSVLQGKGFTEAFF.

In this sample, this clone turned up once. The J gene is TRBJ1-1, the V gene TRBV9, with a weak D call TRBD1 (6 bases). CDR3 length: 14 amino acids. Germline CDR1 reads SGDLS; CDR2 reads YYNGEE. V was clipped by 3 bases and J by 5 bases, with 14 bases between them. The CDR3 spells CASSGGHPLTEAFF. The CDR3 DNA reads TGTGCCAGCAGCGGGGGACACCCGTTAACTGAAGCTTTCTTT.

This chain joins TRBV27 and TRBJ2-7; D not certain. The length of the CDR3 is 12 residues. Germline V lookup: CDR1 MNHEY, CDR2 SMNVEV (reference sequence). Between the trimmed V and J ends, which lost 10 bases and 2 bases, there was a span of 12 bases. The CDR3 spells CAMSASPYEQYF. In nucleotides, the CDR3 is TGTGCCATGAGCGCGAGCCCCTACGAGCAGTACTTC.

V usage is TRBV10-2 and J usage is TRBJ1-1; no firm D call. Germline-derived CDR1 and CDR2 are WSHSY and SAAADI. The CDR3 spans 12 residues. Trimming removed 1 base from V and 0 bases from J, with 0 bases in between. This CDR3 is CASSELNTEAFF. In DNA, the CDR3 is TGCGCCAGCAGTGAGTTGAACACTGAAGCTTTCTTT.

The chain uses TRBV4-3 and TRBJ2-1, with 7 bases fitting TRBD2. CDR1 is LGHNA and CDR2 is YSLEER in the germline V gene. This CDR3 has 16 amino acids. With 2 bases clipped from V and 8 bases from J, the junction kept 12 bases outside the gene matches. The CDR3 DNA is TGCGCCAGCAGCCAAAGGCCGGGGACTACTTTTGATGAGCAGTTCTTC. It yields the protein CASSQRPGTTFDEQFF.

The chain combines TRBV12-5 with TRBJ2-1; 7 bases are a match to TRBD2. The CDR3 covers 18 residues. V dropped 2 bases and J dropped 4; count of bases not matched to a gene: 14. Germline loops: CDR1 LGHNT, CDR2 FRNRAP. This CDR3 is CASGLPPGRAGRYNEQFF. CDR3 in DNA: TGTGCTAGTGGTTTGCCCCCCGGGAGAGCGGGGCGGTACAATGAGCAGTTCTTC.

The chain uses TRBV7-9 and TRBJ1-2; no clear D. Germline V gene lookup returns CDR1 SEHNR and CDR2 FQNEAQ (reference sequence). The CDR3 runs 14 residues. The chain's CDR3 is CASSAGSIYYGYTF. In nucleotides, the CDR3 is TGTGCTAGCTCCGCAGGTTCGATTTACTATGGCTACACCTTC.

This chain uses TRBV19 with TRBJ1-2; TRBD1 is a possible D gene (5 bases). V was shortened by 8 bases and J by 4 bases, with 11 bases between the two germline ends. The CDR3 consists of 12 residues. Per germline, CDR1 LNHDA and CDR2 SQIVND (reference sequence). The CDR3 protein is CASQQATYGYTF. The CDR3 nucleotides are TGTGCCAGTCAACAGGCGACCTATGGCTACACCTTC.

The gene calls are TRBV15 and TRBJ2-7; D may match TRBD1 or TRBD2 (5 bases each). Trimming removed 2 bases from V and 2 bases from J, with 13 bases in between. From germline, CDR1 is LNHNV and CDR2 YYDKDF (reference sequence). The CDR3 is 15 residues long. The CDR3 nucleotides read TGTGCCACCAGCAGACAGGACGGGGCAGCCTACGAGCAGTACTTC. It encodes CATSRQDGAAYEQYF.

The chain combines TRBV19 with TRBJ2-3; D is uncertain. Germline CDR1 LNHDA, CDR2 SQIVND (reference sequence). The CDR3 runs 10 residues. V gave up 10 bases and J gave up 6 bases, with 8 bases separating them. The DNA of the CDR3 is TGTGCCACCCTAGGGGATACGCAGTATTTT. Translated: CATLGDTQYF. Full variable domain (remainder filled in from reference TRBV19 and TRBJ2-3): DGGITQSPKYLFRKEGQNVTLSCEQNLNHDAMYWYRQDPGQGLRLIYYSQIVNDFQKGDIAEGYSVSREKKESFPLTVTSAQKNPTAFYLCATLGDTQYFGPGTRLTVL.

The chain links TRBV25-1 to TRBJ2-4; no clear D gene. Per germline, CDR1 MGHDK and CDR2 SYGVNS. Trimming shortened V by 2 bases and J by 0 bases, and 11 bases separated the two germline ends. This CDR3 has 16 amino acids. The CDR3 sequence is CASSEIGPLAKNIQYF. CDR3 sequence (DNA): TGTGCCAGCAGTGAAATAGGGCCCCTAGCCAAAAACATTCAGTACTTC.